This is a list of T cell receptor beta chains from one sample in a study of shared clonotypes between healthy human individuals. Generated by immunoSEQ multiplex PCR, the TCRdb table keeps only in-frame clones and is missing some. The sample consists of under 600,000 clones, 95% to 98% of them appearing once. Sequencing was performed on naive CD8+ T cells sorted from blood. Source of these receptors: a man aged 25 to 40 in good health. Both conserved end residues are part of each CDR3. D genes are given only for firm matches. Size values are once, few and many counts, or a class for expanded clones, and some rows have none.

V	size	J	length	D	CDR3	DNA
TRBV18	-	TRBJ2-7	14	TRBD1	CASSPERDRYEQYF	TGTGCCAGCTCACCGGAGAGGGACAGGTACGAGCAGTACTTC
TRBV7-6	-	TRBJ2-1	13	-	CASRRDPINEQFF	TGTGCCAGCAGACGAGACCCCATCAATGAGCAGTTCTTC
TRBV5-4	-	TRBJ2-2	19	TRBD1	CASSLESGGSLIFPGELFF	TGTGCCAGCAGCTTGGAGTCAGGGGGCTCTCTCATCTTCCCCGGGGAGCTGTTTTTT
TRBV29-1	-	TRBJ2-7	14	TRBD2	CSATTLAGAYEQYF	TGCAGCGCGACGACTCTAGCGGGGGCCTACGAGCAGTACTTC
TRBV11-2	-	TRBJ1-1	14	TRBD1	CASSGDRVIGEAFF	TGTGCCAGCAGCGGCGACAGGGTCATCGGTGAAGCTTTCTTT
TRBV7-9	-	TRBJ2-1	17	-	CASSLGPGHSSYNEQFF	TGTGCCAGCAGCTTAGGGCCCGGACACAGCTCCTACAATGAGCAGTTCTTC
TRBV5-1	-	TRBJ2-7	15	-	CASSLAVTRDYEQYF	TGCGCCAGCAGCTTGGCGGTCACTAGAGACTACGAGCAGTACTTC
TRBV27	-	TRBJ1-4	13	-	CASKGATNEKLFF	TGTGCCAGCAAGGGAGCAACTAATGAAAAACTGTTTTTT
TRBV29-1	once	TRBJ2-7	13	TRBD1	CSARTGRSYEQYF	TGCAGCGCCCGGACAGGGAGGTCCTACGAGCAGTACTTC
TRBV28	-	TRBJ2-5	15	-	CASSLYLGGAETQYF	TGTGCCAGCAGTTTATACCTCGGGGGCGCGGAGACCCAGTACTTC
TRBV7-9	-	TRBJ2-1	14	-	CASSLVVSYNEQFF	TGTGCCAGCAGCTTAGTTGTATCTTACAATGAGCAGTTCTTC
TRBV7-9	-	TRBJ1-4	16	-	CASSQPTGPTNEKLFF	TGTGCCAGCAGCCAACCTACAGGGCCAACTAATGAAAAACTGTTTTTT
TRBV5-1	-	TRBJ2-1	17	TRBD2	CASSDPSGSLSYNEQFF	TGCGCCAGCAGCGATCCTAGCGGGAGTCTGTCCTACAATGAGCAGTTCTTC
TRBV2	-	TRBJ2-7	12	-	CASSLYAYEQYF	TGTGCCAGCAGCCTCTACGCCTACGAGCAGTACTTC
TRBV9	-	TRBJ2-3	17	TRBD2	CASSVESGLARGDTQYF	TGTGCCAGCAGCGTAGAGTCGGGACTAGCGAGGGGGGATACGCAGTATTTT
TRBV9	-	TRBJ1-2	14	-	CASSVGKESYGYTF	TGTGCCAGCAGCGTAGGAAAAGAATCCTATGGCTACACCTTC
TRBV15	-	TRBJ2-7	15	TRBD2	CATSKTGLADYEQYF	TGTGCCACCAGCAAGACGGGACTAGCGGACTACGAGCAGTACTTC
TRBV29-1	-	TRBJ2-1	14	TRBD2	CSVGASGSWNEQFF	TGCAGCGTTGGGGCTAGCGGGAGTTGGAATGAGCAGTTCTTC
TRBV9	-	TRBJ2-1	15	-	CASSVPMTSSDEQFF	TGTGCCAGCAGCGTACCCATGACTAGTAGCGATGAGCAGTTCTTC
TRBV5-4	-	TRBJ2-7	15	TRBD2	CASSLMPSGSYEQYF	TGTGCCAGCAGCTTGATGCCTAGCGGCTCCTACGAGCAGTACTTC
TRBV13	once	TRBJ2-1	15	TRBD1	CASSNTGTGTNEQFF	TGTGCCAGCAGCAATACCGGGACAGGGACGAATGAGCAGTTCTTC
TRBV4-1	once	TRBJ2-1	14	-	CASSQAGTLNEQFF	TGCGCCAGCAGCCAAGCCGGGACACTCAATGAGCAGTTCTTC
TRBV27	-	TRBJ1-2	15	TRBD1	CASTRTGTPFYGYTF	TGTGCCAGCACGAGGACAGGGACGCCGTTCTATGGCTACACCTTC
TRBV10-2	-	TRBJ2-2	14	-	CASSDTGPTGELFF	TGCGCCAGCAGTGATACAGGGCCCACCGGGGAGCTGTTTTTT
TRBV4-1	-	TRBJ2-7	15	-	CASSQDSGGSYEQYF	TGCGCCAGCAGCCAAGATTCCGGGGGATCGTACGAGCAGTACTTC
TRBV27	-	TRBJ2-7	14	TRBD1	CASSPGQAIYEQYF	TGTGCCAGCAGTCCGGGACAGGCTATCTACGAGCAGTACTTC
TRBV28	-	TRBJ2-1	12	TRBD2	CASIGLANEQFF	TGTGCCAGCATAGGACTAGCCAATGAGCAGTTCTTC
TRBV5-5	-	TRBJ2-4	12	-	CASSFGQGTWNF	-
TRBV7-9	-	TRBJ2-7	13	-	CASSPSPSYEQYF	TGTGCCAGCAGCCCGAGCCCCAGTTACGAGCAGTACTTC
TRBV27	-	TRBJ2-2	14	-	CASSLWGPTGELFF	TGTGCCAGCAGTTTATGGGGGCCCACCGGGGAGCTGTTTTTT
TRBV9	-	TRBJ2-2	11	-	CASSVVGELFF	TGTGCCAGCAGCGTAGTCGGGGAGCTGTTTTTT
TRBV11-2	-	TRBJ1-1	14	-	CASSFGLGGTEAFF	TGTGCCAGCAGCTTTGGACTGGGCGGCACTGAAGCTTTCTTT
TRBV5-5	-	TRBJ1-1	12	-	CASSLEGREAFF	TGTGCCAGCAGCTTGGAGGGGCGTGAAGCTTTCTTT
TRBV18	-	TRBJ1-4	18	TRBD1	CASSPGVEQGASNEKLFF	TGTGCCAGCTCACCAGGTGTGGAACAGGGGGCGTCGAATGAAAAACTGTTTTTT
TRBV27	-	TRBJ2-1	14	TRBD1	CASSSGQGYNEQFF	TGTGCCAGCAGTTCGGGACAGGGCTACAATGAGCAGTTCTTC
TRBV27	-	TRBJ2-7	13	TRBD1	CASTTGSIHEQYF	TGTGCCAGTACGACAGGGAGTATCCACGAGCAGTACTTC
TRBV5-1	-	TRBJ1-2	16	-	CASSLVSGTDNYGYTF	TGCGCCAGCAGCTTGGTCTCCGGGACCGATAACTATGGCTACACCTTC
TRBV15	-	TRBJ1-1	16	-	CATSSGAGRPGTEAFF	TGTGCCACCAGCAGCGGAGCCGGACGGCCGGGCACTGAAGCTTTCTTT
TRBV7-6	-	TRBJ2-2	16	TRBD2	CASSRTSGPGTGELFF	TGTGCCAGCAGCCGGACTAGCGGACCGGGGACCGGGGAGCTGTTTTTT
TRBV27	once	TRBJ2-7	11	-	CATATLYEQYF	TGTGCCACCGCGACCCTCTACGAGCAGTACTTC
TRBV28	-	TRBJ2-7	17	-	CASSATQDPATPYEQYF	TGTGCCAGCAGTGCCACCCAGGATCCGGCAACCCCCTACGAGCAGTACTTC
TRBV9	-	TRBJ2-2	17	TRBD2	CASSGSGLAPLTGELFF	TGTGCCAGCAGCGGATCGGGACTAGCGCCTTTAACCGGGGAGCTGTTTTTT
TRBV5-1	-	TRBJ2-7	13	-	CASSLSPTYEQYF	TGCGCCAGCAGCTTGTCCCCCACCTACGAGCAGTACTTC
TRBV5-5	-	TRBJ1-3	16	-	CASSLYVTGSGNTIYF	TGTGCCAGCAGCTTGTATGTAACAGGCAGTGGAAACACCATATATTTT
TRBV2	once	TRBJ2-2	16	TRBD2	CASGGTSGRVTGELFF	TGTGCCAGCGGGGGGACTAGCGGGAGGGTCACCGGGGAGCTGTTTTTT
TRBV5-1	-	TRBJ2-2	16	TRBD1	CASSLYGTANTGELFF	TGCGCCAGCAGCTTATACGGGACAGCGAACACCGGGGAGCTGTTTTTT
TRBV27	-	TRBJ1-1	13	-	CASSEGKHTEAFF	TGTGCCAGCAGTGAGGGGAAGCACACTGAAGCTTTCTTT
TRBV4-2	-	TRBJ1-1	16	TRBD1	CASSQDPGQANTEAFF	TGTGCCAGCAGCCAAGATCCGGGACAGGCGAACACTGAAGCTTTCTTT
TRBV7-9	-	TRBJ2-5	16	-	CASSSSRAPHQETQYF	TGTGCCAGCAGCTCGAGCCGGGCACCCCACCAAGAGACCCAGTACTTC
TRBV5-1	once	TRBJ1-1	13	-	CASSREGDTEAFF	TGCGCCAGCAGCCGAGAGGGGGACACTGAAGCTTTCTTT
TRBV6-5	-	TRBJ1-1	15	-	CASSQYQGYWTEAFF	TGTGCCAGCAGTCAGTACCAGGGGTATTGGACTGAAGCTTTCTTT
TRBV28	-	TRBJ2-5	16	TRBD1	CASSPKGRTGQETQYF	TGTGCCAGCAGTCCTAAGGGTCGGACAGGCCAAGAGACCCAGTACTTC
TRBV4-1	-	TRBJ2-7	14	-	CASSRGAMGYEQYF	TGCGCCAGCAGTCGGGGAGCAATGGGGTACGAGCAGTACTTC
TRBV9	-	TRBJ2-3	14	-	CASSSGSSTDTQYF	TGTGCCAGCAGTAGCGGTTCTAGCACAGATACGCAGTATTTT
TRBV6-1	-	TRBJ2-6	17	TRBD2	CASSESRLAVGANVLTF	TGTGCCAGCAGTGAAAGTAGGCTAGCGGTTGGGGCCAACGTCCTGACTTTC
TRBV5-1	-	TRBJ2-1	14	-	CASSLVRSNNEQFF	TGCGCCAGCAGCTTGGTACGCAGTAACAATGAGCAGTTCTTC
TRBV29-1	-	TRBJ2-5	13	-	CSVEIPNLETQYF	TGCAGCGTTGAAATCCCCAATTTGGAGACCCAGTACTTC